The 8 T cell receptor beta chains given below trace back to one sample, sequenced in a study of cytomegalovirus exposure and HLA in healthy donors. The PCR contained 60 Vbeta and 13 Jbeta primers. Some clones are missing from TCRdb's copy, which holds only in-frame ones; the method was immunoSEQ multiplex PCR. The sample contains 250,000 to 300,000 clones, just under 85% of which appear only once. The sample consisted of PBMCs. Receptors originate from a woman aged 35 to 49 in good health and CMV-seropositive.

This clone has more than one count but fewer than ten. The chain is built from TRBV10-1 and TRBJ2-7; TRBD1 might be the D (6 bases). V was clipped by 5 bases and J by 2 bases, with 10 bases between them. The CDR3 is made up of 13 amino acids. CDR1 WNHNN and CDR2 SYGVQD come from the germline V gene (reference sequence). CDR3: CASSNEGAYEQYF. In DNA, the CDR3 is TGCGCCAGCAGTAATGAGGGGGCCTACGAGCAGTACTTC.

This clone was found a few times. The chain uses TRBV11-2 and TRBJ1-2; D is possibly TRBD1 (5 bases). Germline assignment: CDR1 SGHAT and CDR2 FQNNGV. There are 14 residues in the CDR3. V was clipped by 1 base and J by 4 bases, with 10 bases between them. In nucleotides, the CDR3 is TGTGCCAGCAGCTTAGGCGGACAAGTCTATGGCTACACCTTC. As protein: CASSLGGQVYGYTF.

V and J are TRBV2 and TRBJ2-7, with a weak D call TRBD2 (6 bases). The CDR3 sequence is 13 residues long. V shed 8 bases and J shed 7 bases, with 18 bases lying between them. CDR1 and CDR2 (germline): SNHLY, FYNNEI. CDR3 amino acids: CASGFGTQGEQYF. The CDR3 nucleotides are TGTGCCAGCGGTTTTGGGACTCAAGGGGAGCAGTACTTC. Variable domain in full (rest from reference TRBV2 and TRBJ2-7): EPEVTQTPSHQVTQMGQEVILRCVPISNHLYFYWYRQILGQKVEFLVSFYNNEISEKSEIFDDQFSVERPDGSNFTLKIRSTKLEDSAMYFCASGFGTQGEQYFGPGTRLTVT.

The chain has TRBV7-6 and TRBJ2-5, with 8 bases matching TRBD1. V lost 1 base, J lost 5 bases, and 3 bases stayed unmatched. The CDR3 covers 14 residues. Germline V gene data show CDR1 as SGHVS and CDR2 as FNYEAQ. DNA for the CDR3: TGTGCCAGCAGCTTAGGGACAGGGTACGAGACCCAGTACTTC. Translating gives CASSLGTGYETQYF.

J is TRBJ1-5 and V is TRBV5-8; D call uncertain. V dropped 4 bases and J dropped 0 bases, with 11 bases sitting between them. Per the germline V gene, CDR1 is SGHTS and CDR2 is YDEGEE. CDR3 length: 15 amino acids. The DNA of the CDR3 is TGTGCCAGCAGCCCGGGAGATTATAGCAATCAGCCCCAGCATTTT. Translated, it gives CASSPGDYSNQPQHF.

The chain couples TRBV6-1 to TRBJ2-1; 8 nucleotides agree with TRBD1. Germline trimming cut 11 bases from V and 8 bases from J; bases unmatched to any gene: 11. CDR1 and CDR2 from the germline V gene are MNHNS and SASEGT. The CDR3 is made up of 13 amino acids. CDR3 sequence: CAVQGARRDEQFF. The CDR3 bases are TGTGCCGTTCAGGGGGCACGAAGGGATGAGCAGTTCTTC.

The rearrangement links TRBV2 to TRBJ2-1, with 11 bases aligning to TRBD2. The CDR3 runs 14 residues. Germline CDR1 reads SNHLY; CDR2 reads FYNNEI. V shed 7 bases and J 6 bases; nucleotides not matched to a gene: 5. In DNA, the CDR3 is TGTGCCAGCATGACTAGCGGGGTCCTCAATGAGCAGTTCTTC. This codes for CASMTSGVLNEQFF.

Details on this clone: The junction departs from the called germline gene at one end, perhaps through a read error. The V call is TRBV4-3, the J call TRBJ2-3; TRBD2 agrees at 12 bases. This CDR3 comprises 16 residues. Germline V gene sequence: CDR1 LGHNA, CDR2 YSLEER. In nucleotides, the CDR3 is TGCGCCAGCAGCCAAGATCTAGCGGGAGGGACAGGTACGCAGTATTTT. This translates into CASSQDLAGGTGTQYF.